One sample yielded the 10 T cell receptor beta chains listed below, sequenced in a study of blood T cells in healthy people across ages. Together with a sample-barcoded 5' primer, a J-beta primer mix was included in a second PCR lasting about 7 to 11 cycles. MiXCR was run by TCRdb on the 5' RACE reads, yielding one entry per CDR3 protein. The sample includes 780,000 or so distinct CDR3 sequences, approximately 53% of them seen just once. The specimen sequenced was blood. These TCRs come from an elderly man in good health.

This sequence joins TRBV6-5 and TRBJ2-6; 8 nucleotides agree with TRBD1. The CDR3 covers 17 residues. The germline CDR1 and CDR2 sequences are MNHEY and SVGAGI. V lost 4 bases to trimming and J lost 0 bases; unmatched junction nucleotides: 5. CDR3 bases: TGTGCCAGCAGTTCGGACAGGGCATTCTCTGGGGCCAACGTCCTGACTTTC. Its translation is CASSSDRAFSGANVLTF.

This chain uses TRBV6-5 with TRBJ2-7, with D hard to call. V was trimmed by 0 bases and J by 0 bases, leaving 9 bases between them. CDR1 and CDR2 from the germline V gene are MNHEY and SVGAGI. This CDR3 is 15 amino acids long. CDR3 DNA sequence: TGTGCCAGCAGTTACTCGCGGATAAACTCCTACGAGCAGTACTTC. This gives the protein CASSYSRINSYEQYF.

This chain uses TRBV7-6 with TRBJ2-7, with 10 bases matching TRBD2. The CDR3 is 16 amino acids. Germline V lookup: CDR1 SGHVS, CDR2 FNYEAQ. The ends lost 0 bases at V and 6 bases at J; junction bases unmatched: 8. The CDR3 DNA is TGTGCCAGCAGCTTAGCGTCGGCTAGCGGGAGCATCGAGCAGTACTTC. Translated, it gives CASSLASASGSIEQYF.

V gene TRBV5-1 combines with J gene TRBJ2-3, with TRBD1 identical over 7 bases. Per germline, CDR1 SGHRS and CDR2 YFSETQ. Unmatched junction bases numbered 6, after V lost 3 bases and J lost 2 bases. The CDR3 length is 15 residues. The CDR3: CASSYMTGSTDTQYF. The CDR3 bases are TGCGCCAGCAGCTACATGACAGGGTCCACAGATACGCAGTATTTT.

The CDR3 here is CAISESSGTSYEQYF. The CDR3 nucleotides are TGTGCCATCAGTGAGTCTAGCGGAACGTCCTACGAGCAGTACTTC. V and J are TRBV10-3 and TRBJ2-7; a possible D gene is TRBD2 (6 bases). Looked up from germline, CDR1 is ENHRY and CDR2 is SYGVKD. V lost 0 bases and J lost 1, with 10 bases in between. The length of the CDR3 is 15 residues.

V usage is TRBV6-5 and J usage is TRBJ2-1, with 7 bases lining up with TRBD2. The CDR3 is 15 residues long. V lost 2 bases and J lost 9; bases outside the gene matches: 10. The germline gives CDR1 MNHEY, CDR2 SVGAGI. CDR3 nucleotides: TGTGCCAGCAGTTACGTGGGAGGGCGGGTCGGTGAGCAGTTCTTC. Its translation: CASSYVGGRVGEQFF.

As concerns this clonotype: One junction end disagrees with the germline gene, perhaps due to a read error. CDR3 sequence: CASSVEGSPLSYNEPFF. CDR3 sequence (DNA): TGTGCCAGCAGCGTAGAGGGTAGCCCCCTCTCCTACAATGAGCCGTTCTTC. This chain connects TRBV9 to TRBJ2-1; D is uncertain. CDR1 is SGDLS, CDR2 YYNGEE, per germline. The CDR3 extends over 17 amino acids.

In its sample, this clonotype was seen a few times. The chain couples TRBV7-2 to TRBJ1-1, with no clear D. The CDR3 is made up of 16 amino acids. Germline CDR1 SGHTA, CDR2 FQGNSA. The V gene lost 0 bases and the J gene lost 0 bases, with 11 bases spanning the gap. In DNA form, the CDR3 reads TGTGCCAGCAGCTTAGCGTTCGGTTTAATGAACACTGAAGCTTTCTTT. This gives the protein CASSLAFGLMNTEAFF.

The chain combines TRBV5-1 with TRBJ2-7, with D possibly matching TRBD1 (5 bases). The ends were cut back, 4 bases at V and 3 bases at J, with 20 bases in the middle. From germline, CDR1 is SGHRS and CDR2 YFSETQ. The CDR3 length is 16 residues. CDR3 in amino acids: CASSGGVGVVDYEQYF. The CDR3 DNA reads TGCGCCAGCAGCGGTGGAGTAGGGGTGGTAGACTACGAGCAGTACTTC.

This rearrangement joins TRBV20-1 to TRBJ2-7; D call uncertain. The DNA end is more similar to TRBJ2-1, so the J call may be wrong. This CDR3 comprises 12 residues. The germline CDR1 and CDR2 sequences are DFQATT and SNEGSKA (reference sequence). CDR3 sequence: CSARPKGDEQFF. DNA of the CDR3: TGCAGTGCTAGGCCGAAAGGCGATGAGCAGTTCTTC.